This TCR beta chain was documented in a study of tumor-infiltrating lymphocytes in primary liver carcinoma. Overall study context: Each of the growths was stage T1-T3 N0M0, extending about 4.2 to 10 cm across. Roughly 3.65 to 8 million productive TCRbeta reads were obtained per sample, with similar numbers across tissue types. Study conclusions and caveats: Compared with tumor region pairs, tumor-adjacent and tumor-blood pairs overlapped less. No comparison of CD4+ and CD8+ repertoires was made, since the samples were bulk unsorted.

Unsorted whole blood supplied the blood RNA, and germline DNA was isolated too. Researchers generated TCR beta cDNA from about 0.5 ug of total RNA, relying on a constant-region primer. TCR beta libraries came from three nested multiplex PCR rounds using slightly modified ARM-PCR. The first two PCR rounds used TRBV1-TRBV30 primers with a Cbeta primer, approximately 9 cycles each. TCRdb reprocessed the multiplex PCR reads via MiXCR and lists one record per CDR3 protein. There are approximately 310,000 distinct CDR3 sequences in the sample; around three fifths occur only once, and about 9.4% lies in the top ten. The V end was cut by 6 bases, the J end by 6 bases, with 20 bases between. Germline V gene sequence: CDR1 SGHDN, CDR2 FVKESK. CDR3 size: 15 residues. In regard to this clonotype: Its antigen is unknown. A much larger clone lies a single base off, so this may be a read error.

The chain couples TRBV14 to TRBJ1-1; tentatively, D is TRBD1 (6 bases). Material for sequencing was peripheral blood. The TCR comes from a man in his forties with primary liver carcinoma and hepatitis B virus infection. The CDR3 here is CASRQLGTPRAEAFF. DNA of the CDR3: TGTGCCAGCAGACAACTTGGGACACCGAGGGCTGAAGCTTTCTTT.